One sample yielded the 12 T cell receptor beta chains listed below, sequenced in a study of beta chain features in type 1 diabetes. Expressed TCRB transcripts were sequenced after all isolated RNA was converted to cDNA. Sequencing was performed with immunoSEQ multiplex PCR; in TCRdb, only in-frame clones are kept and a portion is missing. Among approximately 400,000 clones, approximately 15% were seen once, and the ten largest hold about 0.018%. Sequencing input: naive CD4+ T cells from blood. The receptors come from a woman in her late teens or twenties in good health.

This clone has a handful of counts. CDR3 loop: CASSVGIGDSNYGYTF. CDR3 bases: TGTGCCAGCAGCGTAGGAATCGGCGACTCTAACTATGGCTACACCTTC. This rearrangement joins TRBV9 to TRBJ1-2; D gene uncertain. CDR1 and CDR2 (germline): SGDLS, YYNGEE. The CDR3 sequence is 16 residues long. The V end was cut by 0 bases, the J end by 0 bases, with 12 bases between. Full variable domain (outside the CDR3, taken from reference TRBV9 and TRBJ1-2): DSGVTQTPKHLITATGQRVTLRCSPRSGDLSVYWYQQSLDQGLQFLIQYYNGEERAKGNILERFSAQQFPDLHSELNLSSLELGDSALYFCASSVGIGDSNYGYTFGSGTRLTVV.

The rearrangement links TRBV14 to TRBJ2-5; the match to TRBD2 covers 7 bases. The DNA end favors TRBJ2-7, so the J call may be wrong. The CDR3 sequence is 17 residues long. Germline-derived CDR1 and CDR2 are SGHDN and FVKESK. CDR3 coding DNA: TGTGCCAGCAGCCATCCACCTAGGACTAGAGCGCCCTACGAGCAGTACTTC. Translation gives CASSHPPRTRAPYEQYF.

This clone occurred a few times. CDR3 sequence reads: CASTDGPGAFF. CDR3 coding DNA: TGCGCCAGCACCGACGGCCCCGGGGCTTTCTTT. This chain links TRBV5-1 with TRBJ1-1; D gene uncertain. The germline gives CDR1 SGHRS, CDR2 YFSETQ. V was cut by 6 bases and J by 11 bases, with 14 bases left in between. This CDR3 is 11 amino acids long.

This clone was recorded a few times. This sequence joins TRBV30 and TRBJ2-7, with a possible D match to TRBD2 (5 bases). With 3 bases removed from V and 3 bases from J, the gap between germline ends came to 12 bases. This CDR3 is 13 amino acids long. Germline loops: CDR1 GTSNPN, CDR2 SVGIG (reference sequence). CDR3 amino acids: CAWRSGRYYEQYF. CDR3 sequence (DNA): TGTGCCTGGAGAAGCGGACGGTACTACGAGCAGTACTTC.

On this clone: One end of the junction fails to match germline, which may point to a read error. V and J are TRBV30 and TRBJ2-7; D is uncertain. CDR3 length equals 16 residues. Germline V gene data show CDR1 as GTSNPN and CDR2 as SVGIG (reference sequence). CDR3: CAWSVTADTDLGEQHF. The CDR3 DNA sequence: TGTGCCTGGAGTGTAACAGCCGACACCGACCTGGGCGAGCAGCACTTC.

This clone has only a few counts. This chain links TRBV7-9 with TRBJ2-1, with 11 bases matching TRBD2. The V gene's germline CDR1 is SEHNR and CDR2 FQNEAQ (reference sequence). With V trimmed by 5 bases and J by 6 bases, 9 bases remained unmatched. The CDR3 is made up of 16 amino acids. CDR3 region: CASSQLPGTSGNEQFF. The CDR3 nucleotides read TGTGCCAGCAGCCAACTCCCCGGGACTAGCGGCAATGAGCAGTTCTTC.

The chain links TRBV30 to TRBJ1-3; no clear D. Germline V gene sequence: CDR1 GTSNPN, CDR2 SVGIG (reference sequence). The CDR3 totals 14 residues. Trimming left V 4 bases short and J 0 bases short, with 10 bases between. This CDR3 is CAWTSVDSGNTIYF. CDR3 bases: TGTGCCTGGACTTCGGTTGACTCTGGAAACACCATATATTTT. The whole variable domain, filled in from reference TRBV30 and TRBJ1-3, reads SQTIHQWPATLVQPVGSPLSLECTVEGTSNPNLYWYRQAAGRGLQLLFYSVGIGQISSEVPQNLSASRPQDRQFILSSKKLLLSDSGFYLCAWTSVDSGNTIYFGEGSWLTVV.

The gene calls are TRBV7-9 and TRBJ2-3; TRBD1 matches at 10 bases. This CDR3 is built from 17 residues. V dropped 4 bases and J dropped 8; count of bases not matched to a gene: 15. CDR1 SEHNR and CDR2 FQNEAQ come from the germline V gene (reference sequence). CDR3: CASSWPLGQGRDGTQYF. The CDR3 DNA reads as TGTGCCAGCAGCTGGCCCCTGGGACAGGGGAGAGATGGTACGCAGTATTTT.

This chain uses TRBV18 with TRBJ1-1, with D maybe TRBD1 (6 bases). This CDR3 comprises 15 residues. V was trimmed by 4 bases and J by 5 bases, leaving 17 bases between them. The germline V gene has CDR1 KGHSH and CDR2 LQKENI. The CDR3 sequence: CASSQDTHRETEAFF. CDR3 nucleotide sequence: TGTGCCAGCTCACAGGACACACACAGGGAGACTGAAGCTTTCTTT.

The chain has TRBV18 and TRBJ2-7; D gene ambiguous. Germline values: CDR1 KGHSH, CDR2 LQKENI. This CDR3 comprises 13 residues. V lost 3 bases to trimming and J lost 5 bases, with 11 bases between them. The CDR3 spells CASSPGPIHEQYF. In nucleotides, the CDR3 is TGTGCCAGCTCACCGGGCCCGATCCACGAGCAGTACTTC.

This chain connects TRBV30 to TRBJ2-7; the D gene is possibly TRBD2 (6 bases). The CDR3 runs 14 residues. Germline values: CDR1 GTSNPN, CDR2 SVGIG (reference sequence). Between the trimmed V and J ends, which lost 3 bases and 6 bases, there was a span of 18 bases. CDR3 nucleotides: TGTGCCTGGAGGGGGGGACCCAGGTTGGGCGAGCAGTACTTC. Encoded protein: CAWRGGPRLGEQYF.

The V gene is TRBV6-1, the J gene TRBJ1-1, with D possibly TRBD1 on 6 matching bases. Trimming left V 4 bases short and J 1 base short, with 16 bases between. CDR3 length: 16 amino acids. CDR1 and CDR2 from the germline V gene are MNHNS and SASEGT. In DNA, the CDR3 is TGTGCCAGCAGTGGGGGCATCGACAGGAGGAACACTGAAGCTTTCTTT. Translation gives CASSGGIDRRNTEAFF.